This T cell receptor beta chain is drawn from a study of T cell changes during pregnancy in multiple sclerosis. Method: immunoSEQ multiplex PCR; TCRdb's copy keeps in-frame clones and lacks some. The sample comprises about 65,000 clones, approximately 92% of which are singletons, and just over 3% rests with the top ten. Unmatched junction bases numbered 3, after V lost 1 base and J lost 7 bases. Germline CDR1 is MGHDK and CDR2 is SYGVNS. This CDR3 has 15 amino acids. The source was CD8+ T cells from peripheral blood mononuclear cells, collected in the third trimester of pregnancy. V is TRBV25-1 and J is TRBJ2-1; TRBD2 agrees at 11 bases. The TCR was taken from a female donor in good health, enrolled as a control in a pregnancy study. The CDR3 region is CASSELAGGANEQFF. The CDR3 coding sequence is TGTGCCAGCAGTGAATTAGCGGGGGGGGCGAATGAGCAGTTCTTC.